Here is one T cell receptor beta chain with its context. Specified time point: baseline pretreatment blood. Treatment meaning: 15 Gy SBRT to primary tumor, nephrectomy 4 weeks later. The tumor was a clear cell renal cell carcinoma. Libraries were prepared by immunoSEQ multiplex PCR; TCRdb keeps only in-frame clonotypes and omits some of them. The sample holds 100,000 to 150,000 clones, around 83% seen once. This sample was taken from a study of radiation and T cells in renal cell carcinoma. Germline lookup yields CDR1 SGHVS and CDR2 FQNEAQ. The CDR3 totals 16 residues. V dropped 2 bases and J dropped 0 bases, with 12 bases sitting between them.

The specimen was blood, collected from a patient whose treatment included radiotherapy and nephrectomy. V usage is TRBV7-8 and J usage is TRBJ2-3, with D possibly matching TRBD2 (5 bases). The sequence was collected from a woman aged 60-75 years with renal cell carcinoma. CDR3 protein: CASSLRQRYSTDTQYF. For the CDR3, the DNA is TGTGCCAGCAGCTTAAGGCAGCGGTATAGCACAGATACGCAGTATTTT.